Listed below are T cell receptor beta chains from one sample, sequenced in a study of T cell repertoires in cytomegalovirus infection. TCRdb independently ran MiXCR on the reads; one entry per CDR3 protein. The sample lists 300,000 or so distinct CDR3 sequences; approximately 25% were seen once. These TCRs are of unknown antigen specificity. The sequences come from cultured PBMCs, collected from culture after CMV antigen stimulation. The origin of the receptors is a human donor in good health (CMV status not recorded). Some clones in this sample may be carry-over from other donors' samples. Each CDR3 is given with its conserved first and last residue. D genes are given only for firm matches. Only part of the rows carry a size: once, few, many, or a class if the clone is expanded.

size | J | V | D | CDR3 | DNA
few | TRBJ2-5 | TRBV12-5 | NA | CASGFLGGSGQETQYF | TGTGCTAGTGGTTTTCTCGGGGGCTCCGGACAAGAGACCCAGTACTTC
many | TRBJ1-3 | TRBV7-2 | NA | CASSLGTGPGNTIYF | TGTGCCAGCAGCTTGGGGACGGGTCCTGGAAACACCATATATTTT
NA | TRBJ1-4 | TRBV29-1 | NA | CSVEINGRTSEKLFF | TGCAGCGTTGAAATTAACGGCAGGACCTCTGAAAAACTGTTTTTT
few | TRBJ1-4 | TRBV7-9 | NA | CASSSPSSTNEKLFF | TGTGCCAGCAGCTCCCCCTCTTCAACTAATGAAAAACTGTTTTTT
few | TRBJ2-1 | TRBV11-2 | NA | CASSLSGPNEQFF | TGTGCCAGCAGCTTAAGTGGCCCCAATGAGCAGTTCTTC
few | TRBJ2-1 | TRBV7-2 | NA | CASSPSGAREQFF | TGTGCCAGCAGCCCCTCCGGTGCTCGAGAGCAGTTCTTC
many | TRBJ1-5 | TRBV6-2/TRBV6-3 | NA | CASSLGSYSNQPQHF | TGTGCCAGCAGTCTCGGCAGTTATAGCAATCAGCCCCAGCATTTT
NA | TRBJ2-3 | TRBV5-6 | TRBD2 | CASSSSGVTDTQYF | TGTGCCAGCAGCTCTAGCGGGGTCACAGATACGCAGTATTTT
many | TRBJ1-2 | TRBV7-2 | NA | CASSYSGGYTF | TGTGCCAGCAGTTACAGTGGTGGCTACACCTTC
few | TRBJ2-1 | TRBV20-1 | TRBD2 | CSARVSIKTSGNEQFF | TGCAGTGCTAGAGTTAGTATTAAGACTAGCGGCAATGAGCAGTTCTTC
NA | TRBJ2-1 | TRBV7-9 | NA | CASSLDGSAFVEQFF | TGTGCCAGCAGCTTAGATGGTAGCGCCTTTGTTGAGCAGTTCTTC
many | TRBJ2-1 | TRBV19 | NA | CASRNPTGGKFRGRPYNEQFF | TGTGCCAGTAGAAACCCAACAGGGGGCAAATTTCGCGGGAGGCCTTACAATGAGCAGTTCTTC
NA | TRBJ2-1 | TRBV6-1 | TRBD2 | CASSPLSGRAGNEQFF | TGTGCCAGCAGTCCCCTTAGCGGGAGGGCGGGGAATGAGCAGTTCTTC
NA | TRBJ2-1 | TRBV7-2 | NA | CASSLRGVNEQFF | TGTGCCAGCAGCCTCAGGGGGGTAAATGAGCAGTTCTTC
NA | TRBJ2-1 | TRBV11-3 | NA | CASSLDPGSYNEQFF | TGTGCCAGCAGCTTAGACCCTGGCTCCTACAATGAGCAGTTCTTC
many | TRBJ2-6 | TRBV10-3 | NA | CAISPGPGANVLTF | TGTGCCATCAGCCCAGGGCCTGGGGCCAACGTCCTGACTTTC
NA | TRBJ2-3 | TRBV11-2 | TRBD2 | CASRGTLLAGDRDTQYF | TGTGCCAGCAGGGGGACGTTACTAGCGGGAGATAGAGATACGCAGTATTTT
NA | TRBJ1-3 | TRBV19 | NA | CASTKNPARNTIYF | TGTGCCAGTACCAAAAATCCAGCCAGAAACACCATATATTTT
NA | TRBJ2-3 | TRBV5-4 | NA | CASSPGPAVSTDTQYF | TGTGCCAGCAGCCCCGGACCGGCAGTTAGCACAGATACGCAGTATTTT
many | TRBJ2-5 | TRBV7-3 | NA | CASSLTPSWVQETQYF | TGTGCCAGCAGCTTAACCCCTTCTTGGGTACAAGAGACCCAGTACTTC
NA | TRBJ1-3 | TRBV12-3/TRBV12-4 | NA | CASKSDSSGNTIYF | TGTGCCAGCAAGTCAGATAGCTCTGGAAACACCATATATTTT
many | TRBJ1-2 | TRBV12-5 | TRBD1 | CASGFGTGLGYTF | TGTGCTAGTGGTTTCGGGACAGGGCTCGGCTACACCTTC
NA | TRBJ1-2 | TRBV9 | TRBD1 | CASSVLTGQNDGYTF | TGTGCCAGCAGCGTCCTAACGGGACAGAACGATGGCTACACCTTC
NA | TRBJ2-3 | TRBV7-2 | NA | CASSFHRESTDTQYF | TGTGCCAGCAGCTTCCATCGGGAGAGCACAGATACGCAGTATTTT
few | TRBJ2-7 | TRBV27 | NA | CASSYDPLSYEQYF | TGTGCCAGCAGTTACGACCCTCTCTCCTACGAGCAGTACTTC
NA | TRBJ1-2 | TRBV7-2 | NA | CASSITGLSYAF | TGTGCCAGCAGCATTACAGGGTTGAGCTACGCCTTC
few | TRBJ2-6 | TRBV7-2 | NA | CASSMRGGAGANVLTF | TGTGCCAGCAGCATGAGAGGGGGTGCTGGGGCCAACGTCCTGACTTTC